The text below deals with one TCR beta chain. Its recognized antigen is unknown. Base quality data are lacking; no much larger clone is found one base away. These data belong to a study of T cell responses to AZD1222 COVID-19 vaccine (dated by TCRdb to about 2021). Background for the entire study: Because spike-specific TCR depth and breadth did not differ between the two schedules, AZD1222 recipients who got a second dose at roughly 4 weeks were pooled with those who got a second dose at roughly 12 weeks. TCR sequencing covered more than 230 trial participants: 200 to 220 given two doses of AZD1222 and 26 given two doses of MenACWY control vaccine. Enrollment into the trials was organized by age into subgroups of 18-55, 56-69 and 70-plus years, and those subgroups contained approximately 160, 26 and 62 TCR-sequenced participants, respectively.

The investigation overall reported the following: After two AZD1222 doses, spike-specific TCR breadth and depth were significantly higher than at day 0 and than in MenACWY recipients. Participants were mostly white British and included more females than males, and it was suggested by the authors that clonal diversity may have been underestimated. CD4 TCRs associated with the vaccine covered the entire spike protein, and the dominant responses were in regions 160-218 and 743-854. Only five to seven AZD1222 recipients were SARS-CoV-2 seropositive at baseline, limiting conclusions about previously exposed vaccinees. In the small 56-69-year group, the increase in depth fell short of significance, most likely because of low power. Epitopes outside the regions mutated in the B.1.351 and B.1.1.7 variants were reportedly recognized by nearly half of the unique spike-specific TCRs. Because no day 14 peak-response samples were available, the repertoires could be characterized only after the peak T cell response.

The CDR3 regions of human TCRbeta chains were subjected to immunosequencing. Per the source publication's procedure: Repertoire TCRs were matched against a reference library of SARS-CoV-2-specific TCRs generated with the MIRA antigen-specificity platform. Breadth meant the fraction of unique TCRs that were SARS-CoV-2-associated, whereas depth meant the fraction of total T cells that were SARS-CoV-2-associated. Using the MIRA data, every spike-specific TCR was mapped to the spike region that the TCR reacted to and assigned to either a CD4 or a CD8 class. Log10-transformed breadth and depth values were compared by one-way ANOVA with Sidak's multiple comparisons tests. The clones in this table, taken by TCRdb from immuneACCESS, are in-frame only. Not every clone is retained; where verified, under half of the shortfall comes from an unresolved V gene, and the cause of the rest is unknown. V and J calls and clone size are given by that table; D and trimming were obtained from the DNA. The sample table records approximately 150,000 clones; 92% of these occur just once. Around 1.7% of the sample goes to the ten largest clones.

The time point label here, explained by the study, means: baseline before first vaccination. The vaccinee samples were drawn from two UK trials, COV001 and COV002, one of which was a single-blind randomized controlled phase 2/3 trial testing AZD1222 (ChAdOx1 nCoV-19) in healthy adults. For TCRbeta chain sequencing, PBMC samples were collected from trial participants at day 0 and at day 28 after the second dose. Via the germline V gene (reference sequence), CDR1 is LGHDT and CDR2 YNNKEL. Counted from cysteine to phenylalanine, this CDR3 has 13 amino acids. The DNA shown is the 39-base CDR3, in frame from base 1. V and J lose 3 bases and 9 bases, and a span of 12 bases separates them.

The TCR sequence derives from an adult in good health. The sample was peripheral blood, taken on day 0 of AZD1222 vaccination. The rearranged segments are TRBV3-1 (or the pseudogene TRBV3-2) and TRBJ2-1; the D gene identity is not certain. For the CDR3, the sequence is CASSQPSGSEQFF. The nucleotides are TGTGCCAGCAGCCAGCCTTCGGGCAGTGAGCAGTTCTTC.